This entry features one T cell receptor (beta chain) sequence. Its cognate antigen has yet to be identified. No base quality information exists; no much larger clone differs at one position. After removal of 5 bases from V and 8 bases from J, the junction retains 8 bases not matched to a gene. From a lookup of the germline V gene (reference sequence), CDR1 and CDR2 are MNHEY and SMNVEV. Counted from cysteine to phenylalanine, this CDR3 has 16 amino acids. Kept here is only the CDR3 DNA, which spans 48 bases and is read in frame from base 1. Read against the paper, the sample's treatment or condition label means: oral pan-JAK inhibitor, 5-10 mg twice daily. Lesional scalp punch biopsies and peripheral blood were obtained from alopecia areata patients. After PBMCs were isolated by density centrifugation and stained for CD3, CD4 and CD8, a FACSAria was used to sort CD4+ and CD8+ T cells. This sample was taken from a study of CD8+ T cells in alopecia areata (dated by TCRdb to 2016 to 2019). Describing the broader study: The treated patients took part in an open-label pilot trial in which moderate-to-severe alopecia areata was treated with oral tofacitinib at 5 to 10 mg twice daily. RNA was obtained with the PAXgene miRNA kit for fixed scalp, the miRNeasy kit for PBMCs, and the RNeasy kit for mouse skin. Tofacitinib was administered for 6 to 18 months, and 6 months of follow-up off drug were then conducted to assess delayed response and recurrence. immunoSEQ multiplex PCR using 35 Vbeta forward primers and 13 Jbeta reverse primers was used to amplify TCRbeta CDR3 regions. For the treated patients, the SALT score, which quantifies what percentage of scalp surface area is affected, served as the measure of disease severity. Scalp clonality was compared across normal scalp (n=4), patchy alopecia areata scalp (n=8), and alopecia totalis/universalis scalp (n=8). Biopsies were taken from tofacitinib-treated patients at baseline and again at 4 and 24 weeks into treatment, and several of those patients also had a later scalp biopsy. On the human side, TCRbeta sequencing was run on scalp tissue and on sorted CD4+ and CD8+ peripheral blood T cells from healthy controls and from alopecia areata patients with either patchy or totalis/universalis disease. High-throughput TCRbeta sequencing was used to examine T cell clonal expansion in alopecia areata in both the C3H/HeJ mouse model and human patients.

The protocol used for the library was the immunoSEQ multiplex PCR assay. RNA was extracted from all samples and reverse transcribed into cDNA as template for TCR sequencing. SuperScript III was used to make first-strand cDNA, primed with a 2:1 mix of oligo-dT and random hexamers. A synthetic immune receptor repertoire was used to gauge amplification bias, and whatever bias remained was removed computationally. The source study handled its data this way. Raw reads were preprocessed to remove errors, and CDR3 was defined by IMGT conventions from the conserved cysteine to phenylalanine. Clonality was computed by normalizing Shannon entropy by log2 of the number of productive unique TCRs and subtracting the result from 1. Whether scalp clones were CD4 or CD8 was inferred by matching scalp TCRbeta sequences against CD4 and CD8 repertoires sorted from blood. This immuneACCESS table, as held by TCRdb, lists in-frame sequences with V and J called but not all clones. Of the missing ones, under half trace to an unresolved V gene in checked studies; the others have no known cause. Clonal size and the V and J genes are those of that table, whereas D and trimming came from the DNA. Within this sample are hundreds of thousands of clones, with 60% of them counted one time only. The ten biggest clones cover about 0.9% of the sample.

Findings and caveats that apply to the study as a whole: Compared with normal scalp, lesional scalp had higher clonality and more expanded CD8+ clones, particularly in alopecia totalis/universalis, a pattern that suggests antigenic drive. Because the treated cohort was small and had only one nonresponder, larger studies are needed to examine links between baseline CD8+ expansion and response. Scalp TCR repertoire analysis is complicated because resident alphabeta T cells in normal human skin are also sequenced, whereas mouse skin is dominated by gammadelta T cells. Shared TCR sequences between patients were less evident than in mice, which may be partly attributable to HLA diversity in the patient population. During tofacitinib treatment, many expanded lesional clones remained in scalp and blood, and this persistence may partly explain relapse after treatment is stopped. With tofacitinib, both scalp clonality and the number of expanded CD8+ clones among the top 100 scalp clones went down significantly.

The rearranged chain carries TRBV27 and TRBJ2-5; 16 middle bases align to TRBD2. The input for sequencing was CD4+ T cells sorted from blood, taken at week 52, from a patient treated with tofacitinib. The sequence was collected from a human donor with alopecia areata. CDR3 loop: CASSIGTSGGAGTQYF. The nucleotide sequence is TGTGCCAGCAGTATCGGGACTAGCGGGGGGGCCGGAACCCAGTACTTC.